The 5 T cell receptor beta chains below were found in one sample sequenced in a study of patients and donors after allogeneic stem cell transplantation. TCRdb itself ran the RT-PCR reads through MiXCR, one entry per CDR3 protein. Here the sample spans about 960,000 distinct CDR3 sequences, roughly 18% being singletons. Sequencing was done on a sample of blood, either unsorted or a sorted T cell fraction (not recorded which). These receptors were taken from a human donor who was either an allogeneic HSCT recipient or a stem cell or donor lymphocyte infusion donor (not recorded which). It is not recorded whose cells these are; they may come from a transplant donor.

The chain recombines TRBV12-3 or TRBV12-4 with TRBJ2-2; D is unclear. CDR3 length: 15 amino acids. Between the trimmed V and J ends, which lost 6 bases and 0 bases, there was a span of 11 bases. This CDR3 reads CASSPGASNTGELFF. CDR3 bases: TGTGCCAGCAGCCCCGGTGCTTCGAACACCGGGGAGCTGTTTTTT.

The rearrangement links TRBV2 to TRBJ2-2; possible D gene TRBD1, 6 bases. Trimming shortened V by 0 bases and J by 6 bases, and 17 bases separated the two germline ends. The CDR3 consists of 17 residues. Germline V gene sequence: CDR1 SNHLY, CDR2 FYNNEI. CDR3 nucleotides: TGTGCCAGCAGTGAAGCGGGGGCCCAACAAGGCGCCGGGGAGCTGTTTTTT. Amino acids: CASSEAGAQQGAGELFF.

The V call is TRBV29-1, the J call TRBJ1-1; D is uncertain. The V end was cut by 4 bases, the J end by 0 bases, with 24 bases between. The germline CDR1 and CDR2 sequences are SQVTM and ANQGSEA. The CDR3 sequence is 18 residues long. The CDR3: CSVVRGILTPPLNTEAFF. The CDR3 DNA follows: TGCAGCGTTGTTCGCGGAATCTTAACCCCACCCTTGAACACTGAAGCTTTCTTT.

This clonotype has a handful of counts. This chain joins TRBV25-1 and TRBJ1-2, with D hard to call. CDR3 size: 15 residues. CDR1 and CDR2 from the germline V gene are MGHDK and SYGVNS. V dropped 4 bases and J dropped 4 bases, with 16 bases sitting between them. The CDR3 coding sequence is TGTGCCAGCAGTGGAGGGATCGATAAGACCTATGGCTACACCTTC. Residues: CASSGGIDKTYGYTF.

This sequence joins TRBV16 and TRBJ2-7; 8 nucleotides agree with TRBD1. Trimming cost V 3 bases and J 2 bases; bases outside gene matches: 9. Germline values: CDR1 KGHSY, CDR2 FQNENV. The CDR3 extends over 16 amino acids. The CDR3 reads CASSHPHHRGAYEQYF. The DNA of the CDR3 is TGTGCCAGCAGCCATCCCCACCACAGGGGGGCCTACGAGCAGTACTTC.